A selection of T cell receptor beta chains follows, all from one sample in a study of T cell repertoires in cytomegalovirus infection. TCRdb analysed the reads with MiXCR anew, one entry per CDR3 protein. The sample lists fewer than 550,000 distinct CDR3 sequences; more than 20% were seen once. Sequenced input: PBMCs. These receptor sequences come from a human donor in good health (CMV status not recorded). Some clones in this sample may be carry-over from other donors' samples. Both conserved end residues are part of each CDR3. Fields, in order: J gene, CDR3 length, V gene, CDR3 protein.

>TRBJ1-2|13|TRBV19
CASDGQGLYGYTF
>TRBJ2-1|15|TRBV7-3
CASSLRLAGGDEQFF
>TRBJ2-1|15|TRBV14
CASSNPGLASDEQFF
>TRBJ2-2|13|TRBV6-2/TRBV6-3
CASSPQGQGELFF
>TRBJ2-1|16|TRBV24-1
CATSDFGTSGRGEQFF
>TRBJ1-1|13|TRBV7-6
CASSGPLGTEAFF
>TRBJ1-1|11|TRBV10-3
CATRSQGEAFF
>TRBJ2-3|11|TRBV6-2/TRBV6-3
CASTTGDTQYF
>TRBJ2-7|14|TRBV5-1
CASSFGQGSNEQYF
>TRBJ2-2|15|TRBV29-1
CSAGAGAGYGGELFF
>TRBJ2-3|15|TRBV27
CASSLSGVAGDRDHF
>TRBJ2-1|15|TRBV7-6
CASSLALAGDGEQFF
>TRBJ2-5|12|TRBV29-1
CSVPTVGETQYF
>TRBJ2-5|13|TRBV6-2/TRBV6-3
CASSWAGAETQYF
>TRBJ2-3|12|TRBV6-5
CGDPSWEGTQYF
>TRBJ2-1|15|TRBV4-1
CASSQASGSYNEQFF
>TRBJ1-5|15|TRBV4-1
CASSQSSQANQPQHF
>TRBJ2-1|14|TRBV12-3/TRBV12-4
CASRERGRTNEQFF
>TRBJ2-2|17|TRBV7-3
CASSLIAGLADTGELFF
>TRBJ1-4|16|TRBV7-2
CASSPWEGLTNEKLFF
>TRBJ2-1|14|TRBV11-3
CASSNHGLADEQFF
>TRBJ1-1|15|TRBV5-1
CASSQDRVANTEAFF
>TRBJ1-1|15|TRBV7-2
CASSLAPGMNTEAFF
>TRBJ2-1|13|TRBV7-2
CASSPSGRGEQFF
>TRBJ2-3|18|TRBV14
CASSHLLGLAPNTDTQYF
>TRBJ2-1|16|TRBV5-6
CASSLEGQGFSNEQFF
>TRBJ2-1|17|TRBV20-1
CSARGFGTSGIYNEQFF
>TRBJ2-3|17|TRBV27
CASSPTFRGGSTDTQYF
>TRBJ2-3|15|TRBV19
CASSIGSGIADTQYF
>TRBJ2-3|12|TRBV14
CASSQVAAILYF
>TRBJ2-1|16|TRBV2
CASRGPDGRSGDEQFF
>TRBJ2-1|17|TRBV7-2
CASSQGGGTSGDNEQFF
>TRBJ1-2|13|TRBV7-2
CASSSTGWSGYTF
>TRBJ2-4|17|TRBV6-1
CASSDPSGLGAKNIQYF
>TRBJ2-5|15|TRBV6-1
CASSEEDRGRETQYF
>TRBJ2-1|18|TRBV24-1
CATSSKVFEESFGNEQFF
>TRBJ2-3|18|TRBV7-6
CASSPLEPSGRGTDTQYF
>TRBJ2-3|15|TRBV15
CATSRDPGATDTQYF
>TRBJ1-6|11|TRBV6-1
CASSDLPPLHF
>TRBJ2-7|15|TRBV10-3
CAISDGGEVGYEQYF
>TRBJ2-2|15|TRBV6-2/TRBV6-3
CASKIGTGDTGELFF
>TRBJ2-1|15|TRBV11-2
CASSVSGTSNNEQFF
>TRBJ2-5|16|TRBV7-2
CASSSKTSGSGETQYF
>TRBJ2-7|15|TRBV4-3
CASSLGQGPGNEQYF
>TRBJ1-5|15|TRBV12-3/TRBV12-4
CASSVDRVGNQPQHF
>TRBJ2-1|15|TRBV27
CASSASGTSYNEQFF
>TRBJ2-7|13|TRBV7-3
CASSSTSAYEQYF
>TRBJ2-2|13|TRBV29-1
CSVGQAGTGELFF
>TRBJ2-2|16|TRBV10-3
CAISGLAGTNTGELFF
>TRBJ2-7|18|TRBV5-4
CASSTGGGLAGAKYEQYF